These 26 T cell receptor beta chains originate from one sample sequenced in a study of blood T cell repertoires in COVID-19. The protocol was immunoSEQ multiplex PCR, while the TCRdb copy is restricted to in-frame clones and leaves out a portion. The sample lists approximately 220,000 clones, roughly 84% seen once, with approximately 6.5% in the top ten. Material: PBMCs or T cells enriched from blood (not recorded which). These TCRs come from a woman aged 40 to 50 who had recovered from COVID-19.

The rearrangement joins TRBV24-1 to TRBJ1-2; 8 positions agree with TRBD1. The CDR3 contains 16 residues. J lost 6 bases, V lost 4 bases, and 12 bases had no gene match. Germline V lookup: CDR1 KGHDR, CDR2 SFDVKD. The CDR3 region has the DNA TGTGCCACCAGTGACTCGGCGGACAGGGCTGAAAATGGCTACACCTTC. Encoded protein: CATSDSADRAENGYTF.

The rearrangement uses TRBV5-5 and TRBJ1-1; no clear D. V lost 0 bases and J 0 bases, leaving 12 bases between the germline ends. Germline CDR1 and CDR2: SGHKS and YYEKEE (reference sequence). CDR3 length: 16 residues. CDR3 in amino acids: CASSLVYQTMNTEAFF. The CDR3, as DNA: TGTGCCAGCAGCTTGGTGTACCAAACTATGAACACTGAAGCTTTCTTT.

The rearrangement joins TRBV5-4 to TRBJ2-1, with 7 bases aligning to TRBD1. Germline-derived CDR1 and CDR2 are SGHNT and YYREEE (reference sequence). The CDR3 contains 15 residues. Trimming took 0 bases from V and 5 from J; bases not matched to a gene: 5. Written as DNA, the CDR3 is TGTGCCAGCAGCTTGGTACAGGGGCCCCACAATGAGCAGTTCTTC. Translated: CASSLVQGPHNEQFF. The full variable domain, its missing parts supplied by reference TRBV5-4 and TRBJ2-1, is ETGVTQSPTHLIKTRGQQVTLRCSSQSGHNTVSWYQQALGQGPQFIFQYYREEENGRGNFPPRFSGLQFPNYSSELNVNALELDDSALYLCASSLVQGPHNEQFFGPGTRLTVL.

This chain uses TRBV5-4 with TRBJ2-1; TRBD1 agrees at 7 bases. CDR3 length equals 13 residues. After removal of 4 bases from V and 9 bases from J, the junction contained 7 bases not matched to a gene. Germline lookup yields CDR1 SGHNT and CDR2 YYREEE (reference sequence). CDR3 in amino acids: CASSLRDSTEQFF. In DNA, the CDR3 is TGTGCCAGCAGCCTAAGGGACAGTACTGAGCAGTTCTTC.

The chain combines TRBV6-5 with TRBJ2-3; 8 nucleotides match TRBD1. The CDR3 contains 14 residues. V lost 6 bases, J lost 7 bases, and 9 bases stayed unmatched. Germline assignment: CDR1 MNHEY and CDR2 SVGAGI. CDR3 nucleotide sequence: TGTGCCAGCAGCCGAGGACAGGGAGGAAATACGCAGTATTTT. Translation gives CASSRGQGGNTQYF.

The CDR3 is CASSQMRSQPQHF. The CDR3 DNA sequence: TGTGCCAGCAGTCAGATGCGGAGCCAGCCCCAGCATTTT. The chain recombines TRBV3-1 (or the pseudogene TRBV3-2) with TRBJ1-5; D gene ambiguous. Germline V lookup: CDR1 LGHDT, CDR2 YNNKEL (reference sequence). Trimming took off 6 bases at V and 7 bases at J, with 13 bases between the two ends. This CDR3 has 13 residues.

The V gene is TRBV5-4, the J gene TRBJ2-7; 9 bases line up with TRBD1. This CDR3 comprises 14 residues. Germline values: CDR1 SGHNT, CDR2 YYREEE (reference sequence). With V trimmed by 1 base and J by 7 bases, 6 bases remained unmatched. The CDR3 region is CASSLNRGREEQYF. The CDR3 nucleotides read TGTGCCAGCAGCTTGAACAGGGGGCGGGAAGAGCAGTACTTC.

The V call is TRBV18, the J call TRBJ2-1; D unresolved. Germline V gene lookup returns CDR1 KGHSH and CDR2 LQKENI. The CDR3 spans 15 residues. Trimming stripped 0 bases from V and 10 bases from J, with 16 bases between. The CDR3 here is CASSPPVGRKMEQFF. The CDR3, as DNA: TGTGCCAGCTCACCACCGGTGGGCCGGAAGATGGAGCAGTTCTTC.

This clone appeared a single time. The V and J genes are TRBV6-5 and TRBJ2-7; 10 bases fit TRBD2. Germline V lookup: CDR1 MNHEY, CDR2 SVGAGI. With V trimmed by 6 bases and J by 6 bases, 11 bases remained unmatched. The CDR3 is made up of 15 amino acids. The chain's CDR3 is CASRSLSGRGGEQYF. The CDR3 bases are TGTGCCAGCAGGTCCTTAAGCGGGAGGGGGGGCGAGCAGTACTTC.

This clone was picked up a small number of times. V and J are TRBV6-6 and TRBJ2-1; 8 nucleotides line up with TRBD2. V dropped 5 bases and J dropped 1; count of bases not matched to a gene: 10. From germline, CDR1 is MNHNY and CDR2 SVGAGI (reference sequence). This CDR3 spans 17 amino acids. The CDR3 loop reads CASSPPTSGLSYNEQFF. The CDR3 nucleotides are TGTGCCAGCAGTCCCCCAACTAGCGGACTATCCTACAATGAGCAGTTCTTC.

The DNA of the CDR3 is TGTGCCAGCAGTCAGGTTCCAGGGGTCTATGGCTACACCTTC. It codes for CASSQVPGVYGYTF. The V call is TRBV28, the J call TRBJ1-2; possibly TRBD1 for D (6 bases). The CDR3 is made up of 14 amino acids. CDR1 and CDR2 (germline): MDHEN, SYDVKM. Trimming took off 5 bases at V and 4 bases at J, with 14 bases between the two ends.

The genes are TRBV10-1 and TRBJ2-3; 7 bases map to TRBD1. Germline CDR1 WNHNN, CDR2 SYGVQD (reference sequence). The CDR3 runs 15 residues. V shed 8 bases, J shed 0 bases, and the junction held 8 bases outside the gene matches. CDR3 sequence (DNA): TGCGCCAGCTCCCGAGGGGGCCTTAGCACAGATACGCAGTATTTT. It codes for CASSRGGLSTDTQYF.

This rearrangement joins TRBV27 to TRBJ2-5; weak D call: TRBD2 (6 bases). There are 14 residues in the CDR3. V was cut by 5 bases and J by 1 base, with 11 bases left in between. CDR1 is MNHEY, CDR2 SMNVEV, per germline (reference sequence). The CDR3 is CASSVWGVQETQYF. CDR3 nucleotide sequence: TGTGCCAGCAGTGTTTGGGGGGTCCAAGAGACCCAGTACTTC.

The CDR3 sequence is CASTFGGYNEQFF. The CDR3 region has the DNA TGCGCCAGCACTTTCGGAGGGTACAATGAGCAGTTCTTC. This rearrangement joins TRBV5-1 to TRBJ2-1; a weak D match, TRBD2 (6 bases). V lost 6 bases to trimming and J lost 4 bases, with 11 bases between them. This CDR3 has 13 residues. Germline V gene sequence: CDR1 SGHRS, CDR2 YFSETQ.

This clone was seen more than once but under ten times. V and J are TRBV29-1 and TRBJ2-7; the D gene is possibly TRBD2 (5 bases). The V end lost 2 bases, the J end lost 1 base, and 12 bases lay between the germline ends. Germline CDR1 reads SQVTM; CDR2 reads ANQGSEA. The CDR3 totals 14 residues. In nucleotides, the CDR3 is TGCAGCGTTGAACTAGCCCCGGAGTCCTACGAGCAGTACTTC. It translates to CSVELAPESYEQYF.

The table lists this clone with a few counts. V gene TRBV5-4 combines with J gene TRBJ2-2; D remains unclear. The germline gives CDR1 SGHNT, CDR2 YYREEE (reference sequence). The CDR3 runs 13 residues. Trimming took 0 bases from V and 5 from J, leaving 5 bases between them. The CDR3 spells CASSLGQTGELFF. The CDR3, as DNA: TGTGCCAGCAGCTTGGGACAAACCGGGGAGCTGTTTTTT.

The V call is TRBV29-1, the J call TRBJ1-6, with 7 bases lining up with TRBD1. The trim removed 1 base at V and 9 bases at J, leaving 6 bases unmatched. CDR1 and CDR2 (germline): SQVTM, ANQGSEA. CDR3 length equals 14 residues. Written as DNA, the CDR3 is TGCAGCGTTGAAGCAGGGGGACAATCTTCACCCCTCCACTTT. Protein sequence: CSVEAGGQSSPLHF.

In its sample, this clone was seen once. The rearrangement links TRBV7-3 to TRBJ2-1; 12 bases line up with TRBD2. Germline V gene data show CDR1 as SGHTA and CDR2 as FQGTGA. CDR3 length: 15 amino acids. With V trimmed by 4 bases and J by 3 bases, 1 base remained unmatched. The DNA of the CDR3 is TGTGCCAGCAGCTGGGGACTAGCGGGCTACAATGAGCAGTTCTTC. This encodes CASSWGLAGYNEQFF.

The chain uses TRBV10-3 and TRBJ1-1; a possible D gene is TRBD1 (6 bases). CDR1 ENHRY and CDR2 SYGVKD come from the germline V gene. CDR3 length equals 12 residues. Trimming took 7 bases from V and 6 from J, leaving 12 bases between them. The CDR3 sequence is CAITTGNSEAFF. DNA for the CDR3: TGTGCCATCACAACAGGGAATTCTGAAGCTTTCTTT.

The chain links TRBV30 to TRBJ2-3, with 10 bases fitting TRBD2. The J segment lost 6 bases and the V segment lost 2 bases, leaving 2 bases of the junction unmatched. This CDR3 has 13 residues. CDR1 and CDR2 (germline): GTSNPN, SVGIG (reference sequence). The CDR3 DNA follows: TGTGCCTGGAGTCTAGCGGGAGTGGATACGCAGTATTTT. Encoded protein: CAWSLAGVDTQYF.

The chain combines TRBV4-1 with TRBJ1-2; possibly TRBD1 for D (5 bases). Trimming took off 4 bases at V and 7 bases at J, with 13 bases between the two ends. From germline, CDR1 is MGHRA and CDR2 YSYEKL. The CDR3 is 13 residues long. CDR3 coding DNA: TGCGCCAGCAGCCCCGCCGCGGGGGGTGGCTACACCTTC. It codes for CASSPAAGGGYTF.

The J gene is TRBJ1-2, the V gene TRBV19, with D possibly TRBD1 on 5 matching bases. There are 15 residues in the CDR3. Trimming left V 0 bases short and J 3 bases short, with 11 bases between. CDR1 and CDR2 from the germline V gene are LNHDA and SQIVND (reference sequence). The CDR3: CASSIDPPGYYGYTF. As DNA, the CDR3 is TGTGCCAGTAGTATAGATCCCCCAGGGTACTATGGCTACACCTTC.

V is TRBV9 and J is TRBJ1-3, with a tentative D call TRBD1 (5 bases). Looked up from germline, CDR1 is SGDLS and CDR2 is YYNGEE. The CDR3 totals 16 residues. The V end lost 0 bases, the J end lost 1 base, and 11 bases lay between the germline ends. The CDR3 here is CASSVEGQKSGNTIYF. The CDR3 DNA reads TGTGCCAGCAGCGTAGAGGGGCAGAAATCTGGAAACACCATATATTTT.

The chain employs TRBV28 and TRBJ2-5; 8 nucleotides agree with TRBD2. This CDR3 spans 16 amino acids. Germline lookup yields CDR1 MDHEN and CDR2 SYDVKM. The junction had 8 bases not matched to a gene; V was cut back by 5 bases and J by 0 bases. The CDR3: CASSGWSGGYQETQYF. The DNA of the CDR3 is TGTGCCAGCAGTGGGTGGAGCGGGGGATACCAAGAGACCCAGTACTTC.

The chain employs TRBV19 and TRBJ1-5; D is unresolved. V was pared by 5 bases and J by 0 bases, with 17 bases between. CDR1 and CDR2 from the germline V gene are LNHDA and SQIVND (reference sequence). The CDR3 spans 17 residues. As DNA, the CDR3 is TGTGCCAGTAGTTATGGGTTGGCGGAGTATAGCAATCAGCCCCAGCATTTT. Protein: CASSYGLAEYSNQPQHF.

This sequence joins TRBV3-1 (or the pseudogene TRBV3-2) and TRBJ1-1, with 10 bases that match TRBD1. This CDR3 region has 16 residues. Unmatched junction bases numbered 10, after V lost 5 bases and J lost 4 bases. Germline CDR1 and CDR2: LGHDT and YNNKEL (reference sequence). CDR3 sequence: CASSSRDRGVGTEAFF. The DNA of the CDR3 is TGTGCCAGCAGCAGCCGGGACAGGGGTGTCGGCACTGAAGCTTTCTTT.